The 26 T cell receptor beta chains below were found in one sample sequenced in a study of blood T cells in healthy people across ages. The use of a sample-barcoded 5' primer and a J-beta primer mix characterized a second PCR of roughly 6 to 12 cycles. One entry per CDR3 protein results from TCRdb running MiXCR on the 5' RACE reads. This sample yields about 1.1 million distinct CDR3 sequences, of which approximately 38% are seen a single time; around 13% belongs to the top ten. Material: blood. The source is a man aged 18 to 35 in good health.

This clonotype was seen more than once but under ten times. This chain joins TRBV5-1 and TRBJ2-7; 7 nucleotides align to TRBD1. V gave up 2 bases and J gave up 0 bases; unmatched junction bases: 8. Germline V CDR1 and CDR2: SGHRS, YFSETQ. This CDR3 comprises 16 residues. The CDR3 nucleotides read TGCGCCAGCAGCTTATGGGACAGAACAAGCTCCTACGAGCAGTACTTC. It translates to CASSLWDRTSSYEQYF.

CDR3 nucleotides: TGCGCCAGCAGCCAAGTCAACGGACATGGCTACACCTTC. Translating it yields CASSQVNGHGYTF. The V and J genes are TRBV4-3 and TRBJ1-2; D unresolved. From germline, CDR1 is LGHNA and CDR2 YSLEER. The ends were cut back, 1 base at V and 6 bases at J, with 9 bases in the middle. This CDR3 comprises 13 residues.

The gene calls are TRBV5-1 and TRBJ2-1; 15 nucleotides match TRBD2. Germline CDR1 reads SGHRS; CDR2 reads YFSETQ. The J segment lost 8 bases and the V segment lost 4 bases, leaving 16 bases of the junction unmatched. This CDR3 has 19 amino acids. The CDR3 reads CASSPGLAGGVSQTDEQFF. The DNA for the CDR3 is TGCGCCAGCAGCCCTGGACTAGCGGGGGGGGTTTCGCAGACGGATGAGCAGTTCTTC.

This clonotype was found a few times. The rearrangement links TRBV9 to TRBJ2-7; 9 bases fit TRBD1. Per germline, CDR1 SGDLS and CDR2 YYNGEE. The V and J ends lost 1 base and 3 bases, in that order; junction bases with no gene match: 8. This CDR3 region has 16 residues. The CDR3 is CASSVSTGTGLYEQYF. The CDR3 DNA is TGTGCCAGCAGCGTATCAACCGGGACAGGGCTCTACGAGCAGTACTTC. The variable domain in full, completed from reference TRBV9 and TRBJ2-7, reads DSGVTQTPKHLITATGQRVTLRCSPRSGDLSVYWYQQSLDQGLQFLIQYYNGEERAKGNILERFSAQQFPDLHSELNLSSLELGDSALYFCASSVSTGTGLYEQYFGPGTRLTVT.

This clonotype has more than one count but fewer than ten. The chain recombines TRBV3-1 with TRBJ1-6, with no clear D. Germline V CDR1 and CDR2: LGHDT, YNNKEL (reference sequence). Trimming cost V 4 bases and J 0 bases, with 10 bases left between them. This CDR3 comprises 16 residues. CDR3 sequence reads: CASSPMASSYNSPLHF. The CDR3 bases are TGTGCCAGCAGCCCGATGGCGAGCTCCTATAATTCACCCCTCCACTTT.

This clonotype occurred many times. The V gene is TRBV20-1, the J gene TRBJ1-4, with D unresolved. Trimming removed 3 bases at V and 7 bases at J, with 15 bases between. CDR3 size: 14 residues. Germline CDR1 DFQATT, CDR2 SNEGSKA (reference sequence). CDR3: CSASRTDGIEKLFF. The CDR3 bases are TGCAGTGCTAGTCGGACGGACGGTATTGAAAAACTGTTTTTT.

This clonotype was detected only once. The chain has TRBV6-5 and TRBJ1-1; D is ambiguous. The germline V and J ends were trimmed by 0 bases and 4 bases, with 12 bases remaining between them. Per germline, CDR1 MNHEY and CDR2 SVGAGI. The CDR3 consists of 15 residues. The CDR3 region has the DNA TGTGCCAGCAGTTACTCGAGGCAATTGGGCACTGAAGCTTTCTTT. This gives the protein CASSYSRQLGTEAFF.

This chain links TRBV4-2 with TRBJ2-1; D is tentatively TRBD1 or TRBD2 (5 bases each). This CDR3 is 18 amino acids long. CDR1 is LGHNA, CDR2 YNFKEQ, per germline. Trimming pared 0 bases from V and 8 bases from J, leaving 23 bases between. The CDR3 DNA reads TGTGCCAGCAGCCAAGATCTCGGGGCGCCGGAACTAGTATATGAGCAGTTCTTC. It yields the protein CASSQDLGAPELVYEQFF.

This clonotype was recorded once. A much larger clone lies a single base off, so this may be a read error. The chain uses TRBV12-3 or TRBV12-4 and TRBJ1-2; possibly TRBD1 for D (5 bases). The CDR3 has 17 amino acids. Trimming left V 4 bases short and J 1 base short, with 19 bases between. Here the CDR3 reads CASSSRGGQGNNYGYTF. The CDR3 DNA reads TGTGCCAGCAGTTCACGCGGAGGGCAGGGAAATAACTATGGCTACACCTTC.

In regard to this clonotype: At one boundary the junction diverges from the germline segment, which might be a read error. This chain joins TRBV5-1 and TRBJ2-7, with D unclear. This CDR3 comprises 14 residues. CDR1 and CDR2 (germline): SGHRS, YFSETQ. The DNA of the CDR3 is TGCGCCAGCAGTTTGGACCACCCCTACAATGAGCAGTACTTC. It specifies CASSLDHPYNEQYF.

This clonotype occurred once. The CDR3 DNA follows: TGCGCCAGCAGCCAGGCCCTCGGGGCTGTCTCAAGATCACAGGGCTACGAGCAGTACTTC. Its protein product is CASSQALGAVSRSQGYEQYF. V is TRBV4-3 and J is TRBJ2-7; maybe TRBD1 (6 bases). Germline CDR1 reads LGHNA; CDR2 reads YSLEER. Trimming took 3 bases from V and 3 from J, leaving 30 bases between them. The CDR3 spans 20 residues.

The chain couples TRBV27 to TRBJ1-5; TRBD1 might be the D (5 bases). This CDR3 is built from 14 residues. Per germline, CDR1 MNHEY and CDR2 SMNVEV (reference sequence). The V end was cut by 3 bases, the J end by 5 bases, with 11 bases between. CDR3 sequence: CASSLGPLHQPQHF. The CDR3 bases are TGTGCCAGCAGTTTGGGACCGCTGCATCAGCCCCAGCATTTT.

The chain is built from TRBV5-5 and TRBJ1-1; D is undetermined. The V end was cut by 2 bases, the J end by 4 bases, with 12 bases between. The CDR3 totals 14 residues. Germline V gene data show CDR1 as SGHKS and CDR2 as YYEKEE (reference sequence). CDR3 in amino acids: CASSLTRGSTEAFF. CDR3 DNA sequence: TGTGCCAGCAGCTTAACCCGGGGAAGCACTGAAGCTTTCTTT.

This clonotype has a handful of counts. CDR3 region: CASSPRLAGTKNIQYF. CDR3 nucleotide sequence: TGTGCCAGCAGTCCTAGACTAGCGGGGACGAAAAACATTCAGTACTTC. V is TRBV12-3 or TRBV12-4 and J is TRBJ2-4, with 11 bases lining up with TRBD2. Trimming removed 5 bases from V and 4 bases from J; junction bases left unmatched: 7. This CDR3 is 16 amino acids long.

This clonotype occurred a few times. V is TRBV20-1 and J is TRBJ2-5, with 7 bases matching TRBD1. With 5 bases clipped from V and 2 bases from J, the junction kept 8 bases outside the gene matches. Germline CDR1 reads DFQATT; CDR2 reads SNEGSKA (reference sequence). This CDR3 spans 14 amino acids. The CDR3 sequence: CSASRDRIQETQYF. CDR3 sequence (DNA): TGCAGTGCTTCCCGGGACAGAATTCAAGAGACCCAGTACTTC.

The chain links TRBV20-1 to TRBJ2-3, with D unresolved. Germline V gene data show CDR1 as DFQATT and CDR2 as SNEGSKA (reference sequence). V lost 0 bases, J lost 7 bases, and 8 bases lay in between. This CDR3 contains 12 residues. The CDR3 spells CSARDGRYTQYF. The CDR3 region has the DNA TGCAGTGCTAGAGATGGCCGGTATACGCAGTATTTT.

The V call is TRBV7-2, the J call TRBJ2-1; D is unresolved. The ends were cut back, 5 bases at V and 0 bases at J, with 11 bases in the middle. The germline V gene has CDR1 SGHTA and CDR2 FQGNSA. The CDR3 spans 15 residues. CDR3 sequence (DNA): TGTGCCAGCAGCCCATTTCCCAGCTCCTACAATGAGCAGTTCTTC. As protein: CASSPFPSSYNEQFF.

This clonotype was observed a few times. The rearrangement uses TRBV20-1 and TRBJ1-4; TRBD1 aligns across 7 bases. CDR1 DFQATT and CDR2 SNEGSKA come from the germline V gene (reference sequence). The CDR3 extends over 14 amino acids. J was trimmed by 7 bases and V by 1 base; bases with no gene match: 6. CDR3 amino acids: CSARAATGREKLFF. CDR3 bases: TGCAGTGCTAGAGCGGCGACAGGGCGTGAAAAACTGTTTTTT.

This clonotype has just a few counts. J is TRBJ2-4 and V is TRBV12-3 or TRBV12-4; tentatively, D is TRBD1 or TRBD2 (5 bases each). The CDR3 extends over 15 amino acids. The V end was cut by 4 bases, the J end by 8 bases, with 18 bases between. The CDR3 loop is CASSSHWGPQDIQYF. The CDR3 DNA sequence: TGTGCCAGCAGTTCCCATTGGGGACCTCAAGACATTCAGTACTTC.

This clonotype showed up just a few times. The chain couples TRBV13 to TRBJ2-5; D remains ambiguous. The CDR3 is made up of 14 amino acids. The germline V and J ends were trimmed by 5 bases and 9 bases, with 19 bases remaining between them. The germline CDR1 and CDR2 sequences are PRHDT and FYEKMQ (reference sequence). CDR3 sequence (DNA): TGTGCCAGCAGCCGTGCCCAAAGGGATTGGGCCCAGTACTTC. This gives the protein CASSRAQRDWAQYF. Together with reference TRBV13 and TRBJ2-5, the CDR3 gives the full variable domain: AAGVIQSPRHLIKEKRETATLKCYPIPRHDTVYWYQQGPGQDPQFLISFYEKMQSDKGSIPDRFSAQQFSDYHSELNMSSLELGDSALYFCASSRAQRDWAQYFGPGTRLLVL.

This clonotype was recorded a few times. The chain recombines TRBV6-5 with TRBJ2-3; D is unresolved. Trimming removed 0 bases at V and 3 bases at J, with 10 bases between. The CDR3 contains 15 residues. Germline V lookup: CDR1 MNHEY, CDR2 SVGAGI. The CDR3 DNA reads TGTGCCAGCAGTTACTCTAGTGTGCGGACAGATACGCAGTATTTT. Translating it yields CASSYSSVRTDTQYF.

This clonotype has only a few counts. The genes are TRBV10-3 and TRBJ1-2; TRBD1 matches at 8 bases. With 2 bases clipped from V and 3 bases from J, the junction kept 14 bases outside the gene matches. CDR1 is ENHRY and CDR2 is SYGVKD in the germline V gene. The CDR3 runs to 18 residues. The CDR3 loop reads CAISEGQGKALGDYGYTF. CDR3 in DNA: TGTGCCATCAGTGAGGGACAGGGCAAAGCCTTGGGTGACTATGGCTACACCTTC.

In this sample, this clonotype turned up a few times. V and J are TRBV12-3 or TRBV12-4 and TRBJ2-4; D might be TRBD1 or TRBD2, each matching 5 bases. The DNA matches TRBJ2-5 better at its end, which makes the J call doubtful. The CDR3 sequence is 13 residues long. CDR3 nucleotide sequence: TGTGCCAGCAGTTCCTCGGGACCCGAGACCCAGTACTTC. Translating it yields CASSSSGPETQYF.

The genes are TRBV28 and TRBJ2-4; D uncertain. The last part of the DNA fits TRBJ2-5 better; the J call may be wrong. The CDR3 has 13 amino acids. Per the germline V gene, CDR1 is MDHEN and CDR2 is SYDVKM. The CDR3 spells CASSPLPVETQYF. The CDR3 region has the DNA TGTGCCAGCAGTCCCCTTCCGGTAGAGACCCAGTACTTC.

The chain combines TRBV18 with TRBJ1-5; D remains unclear. The CDR3 totals 15 residues. The germline V gene encodes CDR1 KGHSH and CDR2 LQKENI. V lost 4 bases, J lost 0 bases, and 10 bases lay in between. In DNA, the CDR3 is TGTGCCAGCTCACGAACAGACAATAGCAATCAGCCCCAGCATTTT. Translated: CASSRTDNSNQPQHF.

V usage is TRBV10-2 and J usage is TRBJ2-1, with D perhaps assigned TRBD1 or TRBD2 (5 bases each). Trimming took off 2 bases at V and 4 bases at J, with 9 bases between the two ends. Germline loops: CDR1 WSHSY, CDR2 SAAADI. The CDR3 extends over 14 amino acids. The CDR3 loop reads CASSEVGGYNEQFF. CDR3 DNA: TGCGCCAGCAGTGAGGTTGGGGGTTACAATGAGCAGTTCTTC.